The 5 T cell receptor beta chains below were found in one sample sequenced in a study of CD8+ T cells in alopecia areata. Treatment denoted: oral pan-JAK inhibitor, 5-10 mg twice daily. Once RNA had been extracted, it was reverse transcribed into cDNA to act as the sequencing template. Clones were read by immunoSEQ multiplex PCR, and TCRdb kept only the in-frame ones, dropping some. This table has 150,000 to 200,000 clones, roughly 60% appearing once. Sequences were derived from CD4+ T cells sorted from blood, sampled at week 24, from a patient treated with tofacitinib. The receptors here all came from a human donor with alopecia areata.

For the CDR3, the DNA is TGTGCCACCAGCAGAGATCGGGGGCCCGGGGAGCTGTTTTTT. Translated: CATSRDRGPGELFF. J is TRBJ2-2 and V is TRBV15; D is tentatively TRBD1 or TRBD2 (6 bases each). Germline V gives CDR1 LNHNV, CDR2 YYDKDF (reference sequence). CDR3 size: 14 residues. V dropped 0 bases and J dropped 6 bases, with 8 bases sitting between them. Full variable domain (rest looked up from reference TRBV15 and TRBJ2-2): DAMVIQNPRYQVTQFGKPVTLSCSQTLNHNVMYWYQQKSSQAPKLLFHYYDKDFNNEADTPDNFQSRRPNTSFCFLDIRSPGLGDTAMYLCATSRDRGPGELFFGEGSRLTVL.

This chain joins TRBV4-3 and TRBJ1-5; D ambiguous. The CDR3 consists of 15 residues. Germline V gene lookup returns CDR1 LGHNA and CDR2 YSLEER. Trimming left V 0 bases short and J 1 base short, with 7 bases between. CDR3 bases: TGCGCCAGCAGCCAAGATCTGGACAGCAATCAGCCCCAGCATTTT. Its protein is CASSQDLDSNQPQHF.

This clone was counted a few times. The rearrangement joins TRBV6-5 to TRBJ1-2; D possibly corresponds to TRBD1 (5 bases). V dropped 7 bases and J dropped 4 bases, with 19 bases sitting between them. Germline CDR1 and CDR2: MNHEY and SVGAGI. The CDR3 has 15 residues. The CDR3 DNA reads as TGTGCCAGCAACGAACAAGTTGGGGCACCCTATGGCTACACCTTC. Its translation: CASNEQVGAPYGYTF.

The chain couples TRBV25-1 to TRBJ2-5; D unclear. Trimming removed 1 base from V and 4 bases from J, with 13 bases in between. CDR1 and CDR2 from the germline V gene are MGHDK and SYGVNS. The CDR3 is 15 amino acids. The CDR3 reads CASSESRPVRETQYF. The CDR3 DNA follows: TGTGCCAGCAGTGAATCCAGACCGGTGAGAGAGACCCAGTACTTC.

The chain recombines TRBV19 with TRBJ2-7; TRBD1 matches at 8 bases. The CDR3 spans 15 residues. Germline values: CDR1 LNHDA, CDR2 SQIVND (reference sequence). V dropped 4 bases and J dropped 1; count of bases not matched to a gene: 6. The CDR3 coding sequence is TGTGCCAGTAGTAAGCAGGGGGCGCTTTCCTACGAGCAGTACTTC. Encoded protein: CASSKQGALSYEQYF.